One sample yielded the 21 T cell receptor beta chains listed below, sequenced in a study of somatic mutations in cytotoxic T cells in rheumatoid arthritis. Sequenced by immunoSEQ multiplex PCR; TCRdb stores in-frame clones only, minus some. The sample has approximately 15,000 clones; around three quarters are singletons. The specimen sequenced was CD8+ T cells sorted from blood. The receptors stem from an adult with rheumatoid arthritis.

By proportion, this clone is medium-sized. V gene TRBV9 combines with J gene TRBJ2-7; no clear D gene. The ends were cut back, 0 bases at V and 5 bases at J, with 18 bases in the middle. The CDR3 has 16 amino acids. Germline CDR1 reads SGDLS; CDR2 reads YYNGEE. CDR3 residues: CASSVDGRPSSNEQYF. The CDR3 DNA reads as TGTGCCAGCAGCGTAGATGGGCGGCCGTCTTCGAACGAGCAGTACTTC. The whole variable domain, remainder taken from reference TRBV9 and TRBJ2-7, is DSGVTQTPKHLITATGQRVTLRCSPRSGDLSVYWYQQSLDQGLQFLIQYYNGEERAKGNILERFSAQQFPDLHSELNLSSLELGDSALYFCASSVDGRPSSNEQYFGPGTRLTVT.

This rearrangement joins TRBV13 to TRBJ2-1; 10 positions match TRBD2. Germline CDR1 PRHDT, CDR2 FYEKMQ (reference sequence). CDR3 length: 17 residues. V trimming: 5 bases; J trimming: 4 bases; junction bases outside the gene matches: 11. For the CDR3, the DNA is TGTGCCAGCAGCAAAGAAATAAGCGGGGGGGAATACAATGAGCAGTTCTTC. Encoded protein: CASSKEISGGEYNEQFF.

This clone has only a few counts. The chain employs TRBV20-1 and TRBJ1-1; no firm D call. V was pared by 6 bases and J by 4 bases, with 9 bases between. CDR3 length: 11 residues. Per the germline V gene, CDR1 is DFQATT and CDR2 is SNEGSKA (reference sequence). CDR3 loop: CSAVFPTEAFF. The CDR3 DNA reads as TGCAGTGCCGTGTTTCCCACTGAAGCTTTCTTT.

For the CDR3, the DNA is TGTGCCAGCAGCCGGCGCCCGGACAGGAGACCCTACAATGAGCAGTTCTTC. Amino acid sequence: CASSRRPDRRPYNEQFF. V usage is TRBV11-2 and J usage is TRBJ2-1, with 7 bases that match TRBD1. V gave up 5 bases and J gave up 2 bases; unmatched junction bases: 12. The CDR3 has 17 residues. CDR1 SGHAT and CDR2 FQNNGV come from the germline V gene.

The chain is built from TRBV5-4 and TRBJ2-7; 7 bases agree with TRBD1. Germline V gene data show CDR1 as SGHNT and CDR2 as YYREEE (reference sequence). This CDR3 spans 14 amino acids. With V trimmed by 0 bases and J by 2 bases, 2 bases remained unmatched. CDR3 nucleotides: TGTGCCAGCAGCTTGGCCACAGGGGCCTACGAGCAGTACTTC. This translates into CASSLATGAYEQYF.

About this clone itself: One junction end does not reproduce the germline sequence, and a read error may be involved. The gene calls are TRBV30 and TRBJ2-1; 8 bases line up with TRBD2. The CDR3 runs to 12 residues. Germline assignment: CDR1 GTSNPN and CDR2 SVGIG (reference sequence). Here the CDR3 reads CAWSSQAGERFF. CDR3 DNA sequence: TGTGCCTGGAGTTCGCAAGCGGGGGAGCGGTTCTTC.

The V call is TRBV11-3, the J call TRBJ1-1; D is unresolved. The ends were cut back, 5 bases at V and 1 base at J, with 8 bases in the middle. The CDR3 totals 13 residues. Germline CDR1 is SGHNT and CDR2 is YENEEA. For the CDR3, the DNA is TGTGCCAGCAGCCACAGCCCGAACACTGAAGCTTTCTTT. Translated: CASSHSPNTEAFF.

The chain's CDR3 is CASSDGGFEDIQYF. In DNA, the CDR3 is TGTGCCAGCTCCGACGGCGGGTTTGAAGACATTCAGTACTTC. The chain couples TRBV2 to TRBJ2-4; tentatively, D is TRBD2 (5 bases). V lost 8 bases, J lost 8 bases, and 19 bases lay in between. Germline V gene data show CDR1 as SNHLY and CDR2 as FYNNEI. The CDR3 has 14 amino acids.

The chain carries TRBV6-5 and TRBJ2-2; D may be TRBD1 (5 bases). V lost 6 bases, J lost 5 bases, and 16 bases lay in between. CDR1 and CDR2 (germline): MNHEY, SVGAGI. The CDR3 covers 15 residues. The CDR3 nucleotides read TGTGCCAGCAGCCGTAGCAGGGCGGTGACCGGGGAGCTGTTTTTT. Its protein is CASSRSRAVTGELFF.

V gene TRBV5-1 combines with J gene TRBJ2-7; the D is unclear. The CDR3 covers 13 residues. Germline-derived CDR1 and CDR2 are SGHRS and YFSETQ. V dropped 4 bases and J dropped 0 bases, with 8 bases sitting between them. The CDR3 here is CASSPQSSYEQYF. In nucleotides, the CDR3 is TGCGCCAGCAGCCCCCAGAGCTCCTACGAGCAGTACTTC. Supplemented by reference TRBV5-1 and TRBJ2-7, the full variable domain reads KAGVTQTPRYLIKTRGQQVTLSCSPISGHRSVSWYQQTPGQGLQFLFEYFSETQRNKGNFPGRFSGRQFSNSRSEMNVSTLELGDSALYLCASSPQSSYEQYFGPGTRLTVT.

The rearrangement joins TRBV9 to TRBJ2-5, with 10 bases lining up with TRBD2. The J call could be wrong; TRBJ2-7 is a better fit for the DNA end. Germline CDR1 and CDR2: SGDLS and YYNGEE. The CDR3 sequence is 16 residues long. The DNA of the CDR3 is TGTGCCAGCAGCGTAGCCGCTAGCGGGGGAACCTACGAGCAGTACTTC. Amino acids: CASSVAASGGTYEQYF.

This clone was picked up a small number of times. The chain has TRBV7-9 and TRBJ2-7; no clear D. The germline CDR1 and CDR2 sequences are SEHNR and FQNEAQ (reference sequence). Trimming pared 1 base from V and 3 bases from J, leaving 7 bases between. The CDR3 is made up of 13 amino acids. The CDR3 sequence: CASSLGPDYEQYF. The CDR3 nucleotides are TGTGCCAGCAGCTTAGGCCCAGACTACGAGCAGTACTTC. The full variable domain, completed using reference TRBV7-9 and TRBJ2-7, is DTGVSQNPRHKITKRGQNVTFRCDPISEHNRLYWYRQTLGQGPEFLTYFQNEAQLEKSRLLSDRFSAERPKGSFSTLEIQRTEQGDSAMYLCASSLGPDYEQYFGPGTRLTVT.

V and J are TRBV2 and TRBJ1-5; D uncertain. Looked up from germline, CDR1 is SNHLY and CDR2 is FYNNEI. The CDR3 spans 16 residues. With 2 bases removed from V and 2 bases from J, the gap between germline ends came to 13 bases. The CDR3 DNA is TGTGCCAGCAGTGAAAGGTGGTGGGCGGGCAATCAGCCCCAGCATTTT. Residues: CASSERWWAGNQPQHF.

The chain employs TRBV2 and TRBJ2-7, with a possible D match to TRBD1 (6 bases). V gave up 0 bases and J gave up 8 bases, with 11 bases separating them. Looked up from germline, CDR1 is SNHLY and CDR2 is FYNNEI. The CDR3 is made up of 13 amino acids. The CDR3 region is CASSEAIGQKQYF. The CDR3, as DNA: TGTGCCAGCAGTGAAGCGATTGGACAGAAGCAGTACTTC.

J is TRBJ1-2 and V is TRBV4-1; D gene uncertain. V lost 2 bases to trimming and J lost 7 bases, with 11 bases between them. In germline, CDR1 is MGHRA, CDR2 YSYEKL. The CDR3 has 13 amino acids. CDR3 in amino acids: CASSQTRAGGYTF. The CDR3 DNA reads TGCGCCAGCAGCCAAACGCGGGCCGGTGGCTACACCTTC.

This rearrangement joins TRBV7-9 to TRBJ2-1, with TRBD1 as a possible D gene (5 bases). This CDR3 is 16 amino acids long. The V gene's germline CDR1 is SEHNR and CDR2 FQNEAQ (reference sequence). Trimming cost V 2 bases and J 7 bases, with 18 bases left between them. The CDR3 DNA follows: TGTGCCAGCAGCTTAACGTTGGCAGGGCTGTCAAATGAGCAGTTCTTC. Amino acid sequence: CASSLTLAGLSNEQFF.

The chain carries TRBV7-9 and TRBJ1-2, with TRBD1 matching over 9 bases. This CDR3 contains 16 residues. Trimming at V came to 3 bases and at J to 0 bases, leaving 5 bases not matched to a gene. Germline V lookup: CDR1 SEHNR, CDR2 FQNEAQ (reference sequence). The CDR3 DNA sequence: TGTGCCAGCAGCTTCGGGACAGGGCTACCTAACTATGGCTACACCTTC. It yields the protein CASSFGTGLPNYGYTF.

This clone was observed a single time. The chain couples TRBV30 to TRBJ2-1; 7 positions agree with TRBD1. The CDR3 runs to 13 residues. The germline V gene has CDR1 GTSNPN and CDR2 SVGIG (reference sequence). Trimming cost V 7 bases and J 8 bases; bases outside gene matches: 11. The CDR3: CAYGQVESDEQFF. CDR3 nucleotides: TGTGCCTATGGACAGGTCGAGTCCGATGAGCAGTTCTTC.

The rearrangement uses TRBV9 and TRBJ1-1; unclear D gene. Germline assignment: CDR1 SGDLS and CDR2 YYNGEE. CDR3 length equals 13 residues. V lost 2 bases, J lost 5 bases, and 10 bases lay in between. The CDR3 loop reads CASSVASGTEAFF. The DNA for the CDR3 is TGTGCCAGCAGCGTTGCCTCGGGGACTGAAGCTTTCTTT.

This chain connects TRBV7-2 to TRBJ1-2; the match to TRBD1 covers 8 bases. The CDR3 length is 16 residues. V lost 5 bases, J lost 2 bases, and 10 bases stayed unmatched. Germline V CDR1 and CDR2: SGHTA, FQGNSA. The CDR3 nucleotides read TGTGCCAGCAGCCCCAACCCGACAGGGGCCAACTATGGCTACACCTTC. Translation gives CASSPNPTGANYGYTF.

V and J are TRBV7-9 and TRBJ1-5; 7 bases match TRBD1. The CDR3 extends over 14 amino acids. Germline V gene data show CDR1 as SEHNR and CDR2 as FQNEAQ (reference sequence). With V trimmed by 3 bases and J by 7 bases, 6 bases remained unmatched. The CDR3 DNA sequence: TGTGCCAGCAGCTTTAGTACAGGGGAGCAGCCCCAGCATTTT. This translates into CASSFSTGEQPQHF.